This T cell receptor (beta chain) was captured by sequencing in a study of blood T cell repertoires in COVID-19. At the level of the study: Specimens from acute and convalescent COVID-19 originated in the United States, Italy and Spain. PBMCs, B-cell-depleted T cells, or T cells provided the cDNA or gDNA that made up the material.

The CDR3 covers 11 residues. Germline V gene lookup returns CDR1 LNHDA and CDR2 SQIVND (reference sequence). V was clipped by 3 bases and J by 5 bases, with 4 bases between them. Profiled with immunoSEQ multiplex PCR; TCRdb holds only in-frame clones, not every one. The sample lists about 100,000 clones, 88% occurring once. Turning to this clone: Different DNA sequences within this sample yield the same CDR3.

Specimen: peripheral blood. The chain is built from TRBV19 and TRBJ2-5; D not resolved. The clonotype originates from a human donor in a cohort sampled during active COVID-19. CDR3: CASSIRETQYF. CDR3 bases: TGTGCCAGTAGTATTCGTGAGACCCAGTACTTC.